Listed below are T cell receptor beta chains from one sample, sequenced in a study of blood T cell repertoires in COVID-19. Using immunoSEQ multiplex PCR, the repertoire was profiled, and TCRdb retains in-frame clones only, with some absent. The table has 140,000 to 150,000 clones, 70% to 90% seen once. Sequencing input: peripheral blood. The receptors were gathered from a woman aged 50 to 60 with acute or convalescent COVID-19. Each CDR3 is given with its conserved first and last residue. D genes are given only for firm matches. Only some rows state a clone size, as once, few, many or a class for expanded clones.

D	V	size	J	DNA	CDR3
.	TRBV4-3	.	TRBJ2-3	TGCGCCAGCAGCCCTTCCGGGACTTATAGCACAGATACGCAGTATTTT	CASSPSGTYSTDTQYF
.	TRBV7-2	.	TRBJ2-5	TGTGCCAGCAGCCCAGGGACAAACCAAGAGACCCAGTACTTC	CASSPGTNQETQYF
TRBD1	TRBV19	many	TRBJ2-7	TGTGCCACTCGGACAGGGCCACCCTACGAGCAGTACTTC	CATRTGPPYEQYF
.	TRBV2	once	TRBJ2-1	TGTGCCAGCAGTGATTACGGGTCGACCTACAATGAGCAGTTCTTC	CASSDYGSTYNEQFF
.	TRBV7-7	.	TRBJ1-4	TGTGCCAGCAGCTTAGAATTCGGTTTTGAAAAACTGTTTTTT	CASSLEFGFEKLFF
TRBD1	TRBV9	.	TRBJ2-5	TGTGCCAGCAGCCCCTTAGGACAGGAAGAGACCCAGTACTTC	CASSPLGQEETQYF
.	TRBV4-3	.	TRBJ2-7	TGCGCCAGCAGCCAAGATGTCCAAAGCAACCTACGCGAGCAGTACTTC	CASSQDVQSNLREQYF
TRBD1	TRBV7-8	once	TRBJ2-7	TGTGCCAGCAGCACATTACAGGGGGCAACAGCCTACGAGCAGTACTTC	CASSTLQGATAYEQYF
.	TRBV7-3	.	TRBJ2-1	TGTGCCAGCAGCTTGGGACACTTCGATGAGCAGTTCTTC	CASSLGHFDEQFF
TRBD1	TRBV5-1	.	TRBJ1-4	TGCGCCAGCAGCTCGCAGGGGGCTGAAAAACTGTTTTTT	CASSSQGAEKLFF
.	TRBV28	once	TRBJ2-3	TGTGCCAGCAGTCCACTGAGGGGAGGAGGCACAGATACGCAGTATTTT	CASSPLRGGGTDTQYF
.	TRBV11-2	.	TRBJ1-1	TGTGCCAGCAGCTTTCTTGACACTGAAGCTTTCTTT	CASSFLDTEAFF
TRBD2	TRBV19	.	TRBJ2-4	TGTGCCAGTAGTGATCTAGCGGGGGAGACCAAAAACATTCAGTACTTC	CASSDLAGETKNIQYF
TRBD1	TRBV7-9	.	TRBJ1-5	TGTGCCAGCAGTCTCGACAGGGGGGGTAATATTTGGGGCAATCAGCCCCAGCATTTT	CASSLDRGGNIWGNQPQHF
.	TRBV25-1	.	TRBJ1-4	TGTGCCAGCAGTGTCTCGGGGACAACTAATGAAAAACTGTTTTTT	CASSVSGTTNEKLFF
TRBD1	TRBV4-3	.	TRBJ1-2	TGCGCCAGCAGCCAAGACAGGGACAGGGGGCGAAGCGGCTACACCTTC	CASSQDRDRGRSGYTF
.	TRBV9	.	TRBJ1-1	TGTGCCAGCAGCGTAGATACTGTGAGTGAAGCTTTCTTT	CASSVDTVSEAFF
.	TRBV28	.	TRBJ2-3	TGTGCCAGCAGTCCCGCAGGCACAGATACGCAGTATTTT	CASSPAGTDTQYF
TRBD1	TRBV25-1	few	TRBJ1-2	TGTGCCAGCAGTCTAGGGGGGACAGGGAGCGGCTACACCTTC	CASSLGGTGSGYTF
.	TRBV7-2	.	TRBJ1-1	TGTGCCAGCAGCCTCAGTGGGGGGGCGAGCACTGAAGCTTTCTTT	CASSLSGGASTEAFF
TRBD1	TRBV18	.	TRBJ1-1	TGTGCCAGCTCGCCCCCCGGGACAGGGGCAAACACTGAAGCTTTCTTT	CASSPPGTGANTEAFF
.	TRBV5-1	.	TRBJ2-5	TGCGCCAGCAGCATACAGGGTATTGAGACCCAGTACTTC	CASSIQGIETQYF
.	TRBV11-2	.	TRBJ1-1	TGTGCCAGCAGCTTAGGACTGGGCACTGAAGCTTTCTTT	CASSLGLGTEAFF